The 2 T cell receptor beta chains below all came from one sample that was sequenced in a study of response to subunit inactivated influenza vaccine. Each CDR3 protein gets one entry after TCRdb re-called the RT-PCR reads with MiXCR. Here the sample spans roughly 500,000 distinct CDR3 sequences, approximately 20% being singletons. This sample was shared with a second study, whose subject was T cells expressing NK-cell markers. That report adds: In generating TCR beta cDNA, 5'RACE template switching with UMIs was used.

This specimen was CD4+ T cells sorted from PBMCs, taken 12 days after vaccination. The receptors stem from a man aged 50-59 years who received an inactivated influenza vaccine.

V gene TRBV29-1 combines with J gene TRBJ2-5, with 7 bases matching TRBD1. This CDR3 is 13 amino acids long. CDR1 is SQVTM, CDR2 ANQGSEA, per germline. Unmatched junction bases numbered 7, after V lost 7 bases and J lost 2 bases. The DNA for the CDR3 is TGCAGCGGCTCAGGGGGATTTCAAGAGACCCAGTACTTC. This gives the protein CSGSGGFQETQYF.

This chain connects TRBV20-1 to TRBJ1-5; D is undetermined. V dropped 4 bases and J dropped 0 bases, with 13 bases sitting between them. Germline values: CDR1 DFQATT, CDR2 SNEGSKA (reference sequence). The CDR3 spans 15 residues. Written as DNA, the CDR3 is TGCAGTGCTAACTCGGACGATTATAGCAATCAGCCCCAGCATTTT. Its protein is CSANSDDYSNQPQHF.